There are a few counts of the clone carrying this T cell receptor beta chain. Its cognate antigen is unknown. Since all of the isolated RNA was reverse transcribed, expressed TCRB transcripts were what got sequenced. Assay used: immunoSEQ multiplex PCR; TCRdb lists only in-frame clones, some missing. The sample carries about 150,000 clones, 11% recorded once. This record belongs to a study of beta chain features in type 1 diabetes. Germline V gene lookup returns CDR1 MGHDK and CDR2 SYGVNS. Trimming left V 3 bases short and J 1 base short, with 16 bases between. This CDR3 spans 17 amino acids. Findings and caveats of the study: Possible PCR preference for shorter templates applied equally to patients and controls.

The TCR sequence derives from a young man in good health. This sequence joins TRBV25-1 and TRBJ2-4; perhaps D is TRBD1 or TRBD2 (5 bases each). The specimen was central memory CD4+ T cells from blood. CDR3 bases: TGTGCCAGCAGTGACAATCTAGGGACGGGGGCCAAAAACATTCAGTACTTC. This gives the protein CASSDNLGTGAKNIQYF.